This entry lists 15 T cell receptor beta chains sequenced from one sample in a study of shared clonotypes between healthy human individuals. Assay: immunoSEQ multiplex PCR; the TCRdb copy retains only in-frame clones and omits some. The sample comprises more than 1 million clones, 78% of which are singletons, and 0.5% to 0.6% rests with the top ten. The source material was memory CD4+ T cells from PBMCs. Subset reported: CD45RA-negative fraction. Receptor source: a man aged 18 to 35 in good health. Some clones in this sample may be carry-over from other donors' samples.

This chain connects TRBV18 to TRBJ2-7; possible D gene TRBD2, 6 bases. CDR1 is KGHSH, CDR2 LQKENI, per germline. V shed 5 bases and J shed 8 bases, with 16 bases lying between them. This CDR3 is built from 13 residues. This CDR3 is CASSTSERAKQYF. The CDR3 DNA sequence: TGTGCCAGCTCAACCTCAGAGCGGGCCAAGCAGTACTTC.

A word on this clone: This CDR3 is also generated by other DNA sequences in the sample. The rearrangement joins TRBV5-1 to TRBJ2-6; no clear D gene. The germline V and J ends were trimmed by 4 bases and 1 base, with 6 bases remaining between them. This CDR3 region has 14 residues. The germline gives CDR1 SGHRS, CDR2 YFSETQ. The DNA of the CDR3 is TGCGCCAGCAGCGGGGATTCTGGGGCCAACGTCCTGACTTTC. Its protein product is CASSGDSGANVLTF.

In its sample, this clone was seen a few times. The V call is TRBV12-5, the J call TRBJ2-1; D remains ambiguous. The CDR3 extends over 11 amino acids. Germline V CDR1 and CDR2: LGHNT, FRNRAP. Trimming took off 1 base at V and 7 bases at J, with 2 bases between the two ends. The CDR3, as DNA: TGTGCTAGTGGTTTGGAGAATGAGCAGTTCTTC. The encoded protein is CASGLENEQFF.

CDR3: CASSPRRQVDGYTF. CDR3 DNA sequence: TGTGCCAGCAGCCCCCGGAGACAGGTCGATGGCTACACCTTC. The chain employs TRBV6-4 and TRBJ1-2; a weak D match, TRBD1 (6 bases). Trimming cost V 6 bases and J 6 bases, with 17 bases left between them. This CDR3 region has 14 residues. Germline CDR1 is MRHNA and CDR2 is SNTAGT.

J is TRBJ1-1 and V is TRBV7-2; weak D call: TRBD1 (5 bases). The CDR3 covers 14 residues. The V and J ends lost 2 bases and 2 bases respectively, with 9 bases between them. The germline gives CDR1 SGHTA, CDR2 FQGNSA. The DNA of the CDR3 is TGTGCCAGCAGCTTAAGTAGGGGTAACACTGAAGCTTTCTTT. Amino acid sequence: CASSLSRGNTEAFF.

This clone showed up just once. This sequence joins TRBV5-1 and TRBJ2-7; 8 nucleotides line up with TRBD2. Losses at the gene ends were 0 bases for V and 3 bases for J; bases not matched to a gene: 5. Germline CDR1 is SGHRS and CDR2 is YFSETQ. The CDR3 contains 15 residues. CDR3 nucleotide sequence: TGCGCCAGCAGCTTGGAGAGCGGGAGTTTCTACGAGCAGTACTTC. It specifies CASSLESGSFYEQYF.

This clone occurred once. The chain employs TRBV11-2 and TRBJ2-2; D is ambiguous. V was shortened by 2 bases and J by 6 bases, with 7 bases between the two germline ends. The germline gives CDR1 SGHAT, CDR2 FQNNGV. The CDR3 is 13 residues long. In DNA, the CDR3 is TGTGCCAGCAGCTTATTCGATTCCGGGGAGCTGTTTTTT. Translating it yields CASSLFDSGELFF.

The genes are TRBV5-1 and TRBJ1-1; 7 nucleotides align to TRBD1. V lost 7 bases to trimming and J lost 5 bases; unmatched junction nucleotides: 14. CDR1 is SGHRS and CDR2 is YFSETQ in the germline V gene. The CDR3 totals 15 residues. CDR3 in amino acids: CASHPRGTVITEAFF. In DNA, the CDR3 is TGCGCCAGCCATCCCCGCGGGACAGTAATAACTGAAGCTTTCTTT.

Concerning this clone itself: This may be a read error, as it is one base from a much larger clone. The same CDR3 arises from other DNA sequences in this sample as well. This sequence joins TRBV10-2 and TRBJ1-5, with no clear D. This CDR3 is 16 amino acids long. The germline V gene encodes CDR1 WSHSY and CDR2 SAAADI. CDR3: CASSEGPRESNQPQHF. For the CDR3, the DNA is TGCGCCAGCAGTGAGGGGCCGCGGGAGAGCAATCAGCCTCAGCATTTT.

The rearrangement joins TRBV7-9 to TRBJ2-2; weak D call: TRBD2 (5 bases). In germline, CDR1 is SEHNR, CDR2 FQNEAQ (reference sequence). V was shortened by 4 bases and J by 6 bases, with 18 bases between the two germline ends. CDR3 length: 16 residues. The CDR3 protein is CASSSEFTRKAGELFF. In DNA, the CDR3 is TGTGCCAGCAGCTCCGAATTTACTAGAAAGGCCGGGGAGCTGTTTTTT.

The V gene is TRBV28, the J gene TRBJ1-2; 7 positions match TRBD1. V lost 1 base and J lost 8; bases outside the gene matches: 10. Germline V CDR1 and CDR2: MDHEN, SYDVKM. This CDR3 is built from 15 residues. The CDR3 spells CASSLLMAGGVGYTF. CDR3 sequence (DNA): TGTGCCAGCAGTTTATTAATGGCAGGGGGAGTAGGCTACACCTTC.

This clone is a singleton in its sample. The chain joins TRBV30 to TRBJ1-6; D remains unclear. The CDR3 contains 12 residues. The V end was cut by 2 bases, the J end by 9 bases, with 8 bases between. The germline V gene encodes CDR1 GTSNPN and CDR2 SVGIG (reference sequence). The DNA for the CDR3 is TGTGCCTGGAGTCTCACCAGTTCACCCCTCCACTTT. Residues: CAWSLTSSPLHF.

This clone was detected a few times. The chain couples TRBV5-5 to TRBJ1-4; 12 bases line up with TRBD1. V shed 3 bases and J 9 bases; nucleotides not matched to a gene: 12. The germline V gene has CDR1 SGHKS and CDR2 YYEKEE (reference sequence). The CDR3 is 17 residues long. The CDR3 reads CASSWIGTGGMRKKLFF. The CDR3 DNA sequence: TGTGCCAGCAGCTGGATCGGGACAGGGGGCATGAGGAAAAAACTGTTTTTT.

This clone was seen only a few times. This chain joins TRBV6-1 and TRBJ2-5; D is uncertain. The CDR3 has 12 residues. The germline V and J ends were trimmed by 5 bases and 5 bases, with 9 bases remaining between them. Germline V gene lookup returns CDR1 MNHNS and CDR2 SASEGT. In nucleotides, the CDR3 is TGTGCCAGCAGTATCATTGGGGAGACCCAGTACTTC. Protein product: CASSIIGETQYF.

J is TRBJ1-2 and V is TRBV9; a weak D match, TRBD1 (5 bases). The CDR3 length is 14 residues. V was pared by 0 bases and J by 4 bases, with 10 bases between. Germline values: CDR1 SGDLS, CDR2 YYNGEE. The CDR3 nucleotides are TGTGCCAGCAGCGTAGCGTGGGGGAGCTATGGCTACACCTTC. Its protein product is CASSVAWGSYGYTF. The whole variable domain, remainder taken from reference TRBV9 and TRBJ1-2, is DSGVTQTPKHLITATGQRVTLRCSPRSGDLSVYWYQQSLDQGLQFLIQYYNGEERAKGNILERFSAQQFPDLHSELNLSSLELGDSALYFCASSVAWGSYGYTFGSGTRLTVV.